This T cell receptor (beta chain) was found in a study of T cells in Graves' hyperthyroidism and ophthalmopathy. This clonotype was seen many times. The V end was cut by 5 bases, the J end by 0 bases, with 13 bases between. Germline values: CDR1 SGHAT, CDR2 FQNNGV. The CDR3 totals 16 residues. TCR beta CDR3 regions were amplified from RNA transcripts. The TCR CDR3 first-round RT-PCR relied on the HTBI primer set. TCRdb re-called the multiplex PCR reads with MiXCR, one entry per CDR3 protein. This sample has 250,000 or so distinct CDR3 sequences; roughly 15% occur once, and the top ten carry roughly 15%.

V is TRBV11-2 and J is TRBJ1-4; weak D call: TRBD1 (5 bases). Input material: blood. This TCR was sampled from a woman aged 35 to 49 with Graves' hyperthyroidism that later progressed to Graves' ophthalmopathy. The CDR3 sequence: CASSGRGIATNEKLFF. In nucleotides, the CDR3 is TGTGCCAGCAGCGGGCGGGGGATCGCAACTAATGAAAAACTGTTTTTT.